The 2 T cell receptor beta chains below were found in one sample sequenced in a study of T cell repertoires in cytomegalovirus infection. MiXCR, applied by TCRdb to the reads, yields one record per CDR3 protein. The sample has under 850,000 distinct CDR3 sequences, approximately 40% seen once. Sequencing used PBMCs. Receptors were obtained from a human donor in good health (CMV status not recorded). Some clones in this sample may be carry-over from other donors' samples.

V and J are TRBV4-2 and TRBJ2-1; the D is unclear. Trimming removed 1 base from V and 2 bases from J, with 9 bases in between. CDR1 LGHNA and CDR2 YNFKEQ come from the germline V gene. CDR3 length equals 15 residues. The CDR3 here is CASSQVQAAYNEQFF. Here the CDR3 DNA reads TGTGCCAGCAGCCAAGTGCAGGCGGCCTACAATGAGCAGTTCTTC.

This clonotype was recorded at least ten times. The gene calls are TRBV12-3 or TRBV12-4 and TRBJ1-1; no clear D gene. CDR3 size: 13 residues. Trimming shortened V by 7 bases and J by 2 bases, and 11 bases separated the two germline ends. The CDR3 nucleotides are TGTGCCAGCACCGGAAGCGGAAACACTGAAGCTTTCTTT. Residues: CASTGSGNTEAFF.